Here is one TCR beta chain with its context. Participants had their cohort set by participant-reported clinical history. TCRdb's copy holds only in-frame clones and misses some; the assay was immunoSEQ multiplex PCR. The sample shows about 130,000 clones, roughly four fifths of them seen only once. Unmatched junction bases numbered 6, after V lost 1 base and J lost 3 bases. The CDR3 is 16 amino acids. The germline V gene has CDR1 SGHNT and CDR2 YENEEA. This sample was included in a study of blood T cell repertoires in COVID-19. Looking at the study overall: T cells, B-cell-depleted T cells, or PBMCs provided the cDNA or gDNA that served as material.

This rearrangement joins TRBV11-3 to TRBJ2-3; TRBD2 aligns across 8 bases. The sequence was obtained from a man aged 35-49 years with acute COVID-19. The sample comprised PBMCs or T cells enriched from blood (not recorded which). The CDR3 DNA follows: TGTGCCAGCAGCTTAGGGACGGGAGGGTTTACAGATACGCAGTATTTT. As protein: CASSLGTGGFTDTQYF. Supplemented by reference TRBV11-3 and TRBJ2-3, the full variable domain reads EAGVVQSPRYKIIEKKQPVAFWCNPISGHNTLYWYLQNLGQGPELLIRYENEEAVDDSQLPKDRFSAERLKGVDSTLKIQPAELGDSAVYLCASSLGTGGFTDTQYFGPGTRLTVL.